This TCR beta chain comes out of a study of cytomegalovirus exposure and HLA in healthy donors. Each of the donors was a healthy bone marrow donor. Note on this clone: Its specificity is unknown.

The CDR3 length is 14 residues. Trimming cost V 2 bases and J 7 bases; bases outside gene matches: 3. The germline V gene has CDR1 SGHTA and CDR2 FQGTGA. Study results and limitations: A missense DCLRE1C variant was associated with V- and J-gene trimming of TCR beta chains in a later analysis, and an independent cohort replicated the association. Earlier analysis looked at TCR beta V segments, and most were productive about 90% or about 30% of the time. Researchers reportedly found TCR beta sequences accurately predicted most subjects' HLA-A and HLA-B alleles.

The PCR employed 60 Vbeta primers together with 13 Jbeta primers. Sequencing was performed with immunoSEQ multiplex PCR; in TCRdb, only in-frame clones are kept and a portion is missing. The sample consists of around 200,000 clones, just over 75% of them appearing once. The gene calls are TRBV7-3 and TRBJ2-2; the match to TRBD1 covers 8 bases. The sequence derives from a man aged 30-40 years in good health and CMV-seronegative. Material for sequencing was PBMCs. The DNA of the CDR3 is TGTGCCAGCAGCTTAGACAGGGGAATCGGGGAGCTGTTTTTT. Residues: CASSLDRGIGELFF.